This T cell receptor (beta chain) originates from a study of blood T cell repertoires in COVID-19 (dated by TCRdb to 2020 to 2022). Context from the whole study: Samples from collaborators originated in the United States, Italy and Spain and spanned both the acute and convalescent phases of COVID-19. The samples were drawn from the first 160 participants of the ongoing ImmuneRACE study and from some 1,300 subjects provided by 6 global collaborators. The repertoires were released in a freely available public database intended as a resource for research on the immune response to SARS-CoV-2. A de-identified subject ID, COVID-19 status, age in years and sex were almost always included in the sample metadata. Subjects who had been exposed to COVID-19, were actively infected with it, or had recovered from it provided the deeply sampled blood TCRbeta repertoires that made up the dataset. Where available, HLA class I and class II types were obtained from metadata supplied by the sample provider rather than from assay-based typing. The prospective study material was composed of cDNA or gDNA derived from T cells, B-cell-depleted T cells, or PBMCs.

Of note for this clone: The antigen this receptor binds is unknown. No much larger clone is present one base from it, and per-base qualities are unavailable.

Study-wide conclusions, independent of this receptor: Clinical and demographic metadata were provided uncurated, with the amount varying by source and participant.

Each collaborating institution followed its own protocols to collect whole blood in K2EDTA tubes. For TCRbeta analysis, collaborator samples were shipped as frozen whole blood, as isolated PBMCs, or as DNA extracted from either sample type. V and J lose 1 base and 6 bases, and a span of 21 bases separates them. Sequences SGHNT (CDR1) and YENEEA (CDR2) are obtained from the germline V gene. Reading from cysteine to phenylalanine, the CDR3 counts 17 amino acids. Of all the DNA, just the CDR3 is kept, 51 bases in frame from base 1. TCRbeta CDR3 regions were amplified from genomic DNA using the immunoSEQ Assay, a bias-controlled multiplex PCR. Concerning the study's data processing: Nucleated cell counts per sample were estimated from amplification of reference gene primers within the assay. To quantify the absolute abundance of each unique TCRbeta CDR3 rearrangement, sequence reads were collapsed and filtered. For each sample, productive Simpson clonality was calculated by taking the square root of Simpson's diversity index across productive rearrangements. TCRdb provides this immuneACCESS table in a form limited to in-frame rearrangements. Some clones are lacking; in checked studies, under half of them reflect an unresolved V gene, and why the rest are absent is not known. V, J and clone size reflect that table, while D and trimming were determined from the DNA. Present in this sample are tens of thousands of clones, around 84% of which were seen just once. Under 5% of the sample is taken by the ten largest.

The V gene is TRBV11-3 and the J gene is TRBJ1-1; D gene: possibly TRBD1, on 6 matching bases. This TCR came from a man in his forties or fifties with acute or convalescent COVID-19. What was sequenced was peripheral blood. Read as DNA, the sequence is TGTGCCAGCAGCTTAGGGGGGCTATCGGGCGGTAGGGCTGAAGCTTTCTTT. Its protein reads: CASSLGGLSGGRAEAFF.